This T cell receptor (beta chain) stems from a study of cytomegalovirus exposure and HLA in healthy donors. V was clipped by 2 bases and J by 0 bases, with 5 bases between them. Germline V gives CDR1 SNHLY, CDR2 FYNNEI. The CDR3 loop spans 14 amino acids. This clone has just a few counts. The antigen is undetermined. Amplification used 60 Vbeta primers and 13 Jbeta primers. The method was immunoSEQ multiplex PCR; TCRdb's version includes in-frame clones alone and lacks a portion of them. Of roughly 70,000 clones listed, roughly 72% were seen once; the top ten hold 6.3%. Study observations and caveats: Rare TCR sequences dominated, though some public TCRs recurred in many donors. A likely sequencing artifact accounted for one observed cluster of highly shared sequence variants. Reportedly, cytomegalovirus status was diagnosed with high sensitivity and specificity. In a later analysis, parvovirus B19, influenza, CMV and Epstein-Barr virus appeared linked to several top co-occurrence clusters.

The clonotype originates from a man aged 45-65 years in good health and CMV-seronegative. This chain uses TRBV2 with TRBJ1-5; the D is unclear. Sequencing was carried out using PBMCs. The CDR3 sequence: CASSELSSNQPQHF. CDR3 sequence (DNA): TGTGCCAGCAGTGAACTGTCTAGCAATCAGCCCCAGCATTTT.